The 26 T cell receptor beta chains presented below share a single source sample, sequenced in a study of identical twins. In TCRdb, the 5' RACE reads were re-called with MiXCR into one record per CDR3 protein. The sample lists 200,000 to 250,000 distinct CDR3 sequences, 6.5% occurring once. The same specimen was also included in a second study, on T cells expressing NK-cell markers.

The sequenced sample consisted of CD8+ T cells sorted from blood. These receptors all come from a woman aged 18-30 years in good health.

This clonotype was detected ten times or more. This chain uses TRBV4-3 with TRBJ2-1; TRBD2 agrees at 14 bases. Germline values: CDR1 LGHNA, CDR2 YSLEER. The ends lost 3 bases at V and 8 bases at J; junction bases unmatched: 6. This CDR3 has 16 residues. The DNA of the CDR3 is TGCGCCAGCAGCCACCACGCGGGACTAGCGGGAGATGAGCAGTTCTTC. Translation: CASSHHAGLAGDEQFF.

The chain uses TRBV7-9 and TRBJ2-1; D uncertain. Trimming pared 1 base from V and 6 bases from J, leaving 7 bases between. Germline CDR1 and CDR2: SEHNR and FQNEAQ (reference sequence). The CDR3 runs 13 residues. Here the CDR3 reads CASSLEAVNEQFF. CDR3 nucleotide sequence: TGTGCCAGCAGCTTAGAAGCAGTCAATGAGCAGTTCTTC.

This clonotype was detected ten times or more. The rearrangement uses TRBV7-9 and TRBJ1-1; D is uncertain. Germline CDR1 is SEHNR and CDR2 is FQNEAQ (reference sequence). The CDR3 sequence is 14 residues long. V was pared by 5 bases and J by 0 bases, with 10 bases between. CDR3 residues: CASSLRTVNTEAFF. CDR3 DNA: TGTGCCAGCAGCCTGCGGACGGTGAACACTGAAGCTTTCTTT. Variable domain in full (rest from reference TRBV7-9 and TRBJ1-1): DTGVSQNPRHKITKRGQNVTFRCDPISEHNRLYWYRQTLGQGPEFLTYFQNEAQLEKSRLLSDRFSAERPKGSFSTLEIQRTEQGDSAMYLCASSLRTVNTEAFFGQGTRLTVV.

This clonotype was seen only a few times. The chain carries TRBV19 and TRBJ2-1; a weak D match, TRBD2 (6 bases). The CDR3 contains 14 residues. Trimming left V 3 bases short and J 8 bases short, with 14 bases between. CDR1 and CDR2 (germline): LNHDA, SQIVND (reference sequence). Here the CDR3 reads CASSIPPREDEQFF. The DNA of the CDR3 is TGTGCCAGTAGTATTCCCCCCAGGGAGGATGAGCAGTTCTTC.

This clonotype was detected ten times or more. The chain couples TRBV6-2 or TRBV6-3 to TRBJ1-2; a weak D match, TRBD1 (5 bases). Germline V gene data show CDR1 as MNHEY and CDR2 as SVGEGT. Between the trimmed V and J ends, which lost 6 bases and 2 bases, there was a span of 10 bases. The CDR3 runs 13 residues. The CDR3 protein is CASSFRDNYGYTF. DNA of the CDR3: TGTGCCAGCAGCTTCCGGGACAACTATGGCTACACCTTC.

The CDR3: CASSQSTTGLGPDTQYF. For the CDR3, the DNA is TGCGCCAGCAGTCAATCCACGACAGGGTTGGGTCCAGATACGCAGTATTTT. The chain links TRBV23-1 to TRBJ2-3; 7 bases agree with TRBD1. TRBV23-1 is an ORF, and what it does is uncertain. There are 17 residues in the CDR3. Unmatched junction bases numbered 10, after V lost 0 bases and J lost 4 bases.

V gene TRBV12-3 or TRBV12-4 combines with J gene TRBJ2-7; unclear D gene. The CDR3 has 11 residues. V lost 6 bases, J lost 6 bases, and 9 bases lay in between. The CDR3 reads CASSGLGEQYF. CDR3 sequence (DNA): TGTGCCAGCAGCGGGCTCGGCGAGCAGTACTTC.

This clonotype was seen many times. The chain uses TRBV12-3 or TRBV12-4 and TRBJ1-1; maybe TRBD1 (5 bases). Trimming took off 7 bases at V and 5 bases at J, with 17 bases between the two ends. The CDR3 totals 14 residues. The CDR3 nucleotides read TGTGCCAGCATCCTCGGGGGGTGGAGGACTGAAGCTTTCTTT. It encodes CASILGGWRTEAFF.

This clonotype was picked up a small number of times. The CDR3 DNA is TGTGCCAGCAGTTCCCCAGGACAGTTCTCCTACGAGCAGTACTTC. Translating gives CASSSPGQFSYEQYF. The V and J genes are TRBV12-3 or TRBV12-4 and TRBJ2-7, with D tentatively TRBD1 (6 bases). CDR3 size: 15 residues. Trimming shortened V by 4 bases and J by 0 bases, and 13 bases separated the two germline ends.

The V and J genes are TRBV6-1 and TRBJ2-1, with TRBD1 identical over 8 bases. This CDR3 spans 15 amino acids. The germline V gene has CDR1 MNHNS and CDR2 SASEGT. J lost 3 bases, V lost 6 bases, and 7 bases had no gene match. In nucleotides, the CDR3 is TGTGCCAGCAGACCCCAGGGGGCCGGCTACAATGAGCAGTTCTTC. This codes for CASRPQGAGYNEQFF.

This clonotype was observed many times. This rearrangement joins TRBV7-2 to TRBJ2-5, with 7 bases that match TRBD2. The CDR3 sequence is 14 residues long. With 4 bases clipped from V and 1 base from J, the junction kept 3 bases outside the gene matches. Looked up from germline, CDR1 is SGHTA and CDR2 is FQGNSA. The CDR3 sequence: CASSSLAGQETQYF. CDR3 nucleotides: TGTGCCAGCAGCTCATTAGCGGGCCAAGAGACCCAGTACTTC.

This clonotype was counted many times. The chain employs TRBV20-1 and TRBJ1-2; 7 bases fit TRBD1. Germline assignment: CDR1 DFQATT and CDR2 SNEGSKA (reference sequence). V was clipped by 0 bases and J by 6 bases; unmatched bases: 13. CDR3 size: 16 residues. This CDR3 reads CSARDLMTGPRDGYTF. CDR3 DNA: TGCAGTGCTAGAGACCTTATGACAGGGCCGAGAGATGGCTACACCTTC.

This chain links TRBV20-1 with TRBJ2-2, with a tentative D call TRBD2 (5 bases). Trimming shortened V by 3 bases and J by 7 bases, and 9 bases separated the two germline ends. This CDR3 has 12 amino acids. CDR1 DFQATT and CDR2 SNEGSKA come from the germline V gene (reference sequence). The CDR3 coding sequence is TGCAGTGCTAGTCGGGGTGGCGGGGAGCTGTTTTTT. It yields the protein CSASRGGGELFF.

The J gene is TRBJ1-2, the V gene TRBV29-1, with a weak D call TRBD1 (5 bases). CDR3 size: 15 residues. Germline V lookup: CDR1 SQVTM, CDR2 ANQGSEA. Trimming pared 0 bases from V and 3 bases from J, leaving 14 bases between. CDR3 nucleotide sequence: TGCAGCGTTGAAGATCAGGGCCACGAGGACTATGGCTACACCTTC. The encoded protein is CSVEDQGHEDYGYTF.

This clonotype was found a few times. V is TRBV7-2 and J is TRBJ2-3; D ambiguous. The CDR3 extends over 14 amino acids. The V end was cut by 5 bases, the J end by 4 bases, with 13 bases between. Germline-derived CDR1 and CDR2 are SGHTA and FQGNSA. The CDR3 spells CASSESVSPDTQYF. The CDR3 DNA follows: TGTGCCAGCAGCGAGAGCGTTTCCCCAGATACGCAGTATTTT.

This clonotype was seen at least ten times. The chain is built from TRBV7-8 and TRBJ2-1, with 11 positions matching TRBD2. With 1 base clipped from V and 4 bases from J, the junction kept 6 bases outside the gene matches. CDR1 SGHVS and CDR2 FQNEAQ come from the germline V gene. The CDR3 contains 17 residues. The CDR3 bases are TGTGCCAGCAGCTTAGTAGCGGGAGGGCTTGGTTACAATGAGCAGTTCTTC. Encoded protein: CASSLVAGGLGYNEQFF.

This clonotype was detected a few times. The rearrangement joins TRBV7-2 to TRBJ2-7; TRBD2 is a possible D gene (6 bases). Deletions cut 7 bases from V and 0 bases from J, with 13 bases between. There are 14 residues in the CDR3. CDR1 and CDR2 (germline): SGHTA, FQGNSA. Here the CDR3 reads CASIDPSASYEQYF. The CDR3 nucleotides read TGTGCCAGCATCGATCCTAGCGCCTCCTACGAGCAGTACTTC.

A few counts support this clonotype. The chain links TRBV11-1 to TRBJ2-6; 7 bases match TRBD1. The V gene end was trimmed by 5 bases and the J gene end by 0 bases; junction bases not matched to a gene: 13. This CDR3 has 19 amino acids. Germline lookup yields CDR1 SGHAT and CDR2 FQDESV (reference sequence). The CDR3, as DNA: TGTGCCAGCAGCGGAGCAAAACCTACAGGGGACTCTGGGGCCAACGTCCTGACTTTC. It translates to CASSGAKPTGDSGANVLTF.

This clonotype was detected many times. This rearrangement joins TRBV7-9 to TRBJ2-7; TRBD1 might be the D (6 bases). V was clipped by 5 bases and J by 3 bases, with 23 bases between them. This CDR3 is built from 17 residues. CDR1 is SEHNR and CDR2 is FQNEAQ in the germline V gene (reference sequence). As DNA, the CDR3 is TGTGCCAGCAGCCACCCCGGGACCCGGACAGTAAACTACGAGCAGTACTTC. Encoded protein: CASSHPGTRTVNYEQYF. Full variable domain (rest looked up from reference TRBV7-9 and TRBJ2-7): DTGVSQNPRHKITKRGQNVTFRCDPISEHNRLYWYRQTLGQGPEFLTYFQNEAQLEKSRLLSDRFSAERPKGSFSTLEIQRTEQGDSAMYLCASSHPGTRTVNYEQYFGPGTRLTVT.

V gene TRBV27 combines with J gene TRBJ1-2; no clear D gene. V lost 2 bases and J 4 bases, leaving 8 bases between the germline ends. Germline lookup yields CDR1 MNHEY and CDR2 SMNVEV (reference sequence). This CDR3 region has 13 residues. The DNA for the CDR3 is TGTGCCAGCAGTTTAGGCCCTCTCTATGGCTACACCTTC. It translates to CASSLGPLYGYTF.

V is TRBV5-4 and J is TRBJ2-5; D may be TRBD2 (6 bases). The CDR3 length is 15 residues. Germline values: CDR1 SGHNT, CDR2 YYREEE (reference sequence). V shed 0 bases and J shed 0 bases, with 9 bases lying between them. The CDR3 bases are TGTGCCAGCAGCTTGGTCCCGGGGGACCAAGAGACCCAGTACTTC. It yields the protein CASSLVPGDQETQYF.

This clonotype was found a few times. The chain combines TRBV25-1 with TRBJ1-1; no reliable D call. The CDR3 has 13 amino acids. Germline lookup yields CDR1 MGHDK and CDR2 SYGVNS. V lost 5 bases and J lost 1, with 8 bases in between. The CDR3 nucleotides read TGTGCCAGCAGTCTGATGGGGAACACTGAAGCTTTCTTT. It is translated as CASSLMGNTEAFF.

In this sample, this clonotype turned up a few times. This chain uses TRBV29-1 with TRBJ1-2; D unresolved. The germline gives CDR1 SQVTM, CDR2 ANQGSEA. V was trimmed by 3 bases and J by 8 bases, leaving 10 bases between them. CDR3 size: 11 residues. The CDR3 DNA reads as TGCAGCGTTGAGATCTATGGAGGCTACACCTTC. Translating it yields CSVEIYGGYTF.

This clonotype showed up many times. This chain links TRBV6-2 or TRBV6-3 with TRBJ1-1; the D is unclear. The V end was cut by 4 bases, the J end by 4 bases, with 13 bases between. CDR1 is MNHEY and CDR2 is SVGEGT in the germline V gene. The CDR3 has 14 residues. CDR3 in amino acids: CASSFYSGSTEAFF. The CDR3, as DNA: TGTGCCAGCAGTTTCTATTCCGGATCCACTGAAGCTTTCTTT.

V gene TRBV9 combines with J gene TRBJ2-1; either TRBD1 or TRBD2 may supply D (5 bases each). Looked up from germline, CDR1 is SGDLS and CDR2 is YYNGEE. The CDR3 extends over 17 amino acids. V lost 0 bases, J lost 9 bases, and 22 bases lay in between. CDR3 bases: TGTGCCAGCAGCGTAGAGGGTGGGGTCAGGGTAGGAGGTGAGCAGTTCTTC. Translation gives CASSVEGGVRVGGEQFF.

This clonotype was seen repeatedly, ten times or more. The V call is TRBV5-1, the J call TRBJ2-7; 12 bases map to TRBD2. The CDR3 loop spans 17 amino acids. Germline CDR1 SGHRS, CDR2 YFSETQ. V shed 3 bases and J 2 bases; nucleotides not matched to a gene: 9. The CDR3 is CASSSMLAGGSTYEQYF. In nucleotides, the CDR3 is TGCGCCAGCAGCTCCATGCTAGCGGGAGGGTCAACCTACGAGCAGTACTTC.